These 30 T cell receptor beta chains originate from one sample sequenced in a study of T cell responses to AZD1222 COVID-19 vaccine. Sequencing used immunoSEQ multiplex PCR; TCRdb keeps in-frame clones, though not all of them. The profile covers more than 100,000 clones, with roughly nine tenths appearing a single time and roughly 2.3% taken by the ten largest. This material consisted of peripheral blood, taken on day 0 of AZD1222 vaccination. These receptors came from an adult in good health.

The rearrangement uses TRBV2 and TRBJ1-2; D possibly corresponds to TRBD1 (6 bases). V gave up 7 bases and J gave up 3 bases, with 12 bases separating them. There are 13 residues in the CDR3. The germline gives CDR1 SNHLY, CDR2 FYNNEI. CDR3 in amino acids: CASMRDNDYGYTF. The CDR3 DNA sequence: TGTGCCAGCATGCGGGACAACGACTATGGCTACACCTTC.

The rearrangement links TRBV30 to TRBJ2-7, with D tentatively TRBD2 (7 bases). Trimming cost V 2 bases and J 7 bases, with 15 bases left between them. The length of the CDR3 is 13 residues. Germline loops: CDR1 GTSNPN, CDR2 SVGIG (reference sequence). CDR3 DNA: TGTGCCTGGAGTACCCGGGGGGCTAGGGAGCAGTACTTC. Its translation: CAWSTRGAREQYF.

This clone was recorded only once. The chain carries TRBV28 and TRBJ1-4; tentative D call: TRBD1 (5 bases). CDR1 is MDHEN and CDR2 is SYDVKM in the germline V gene. The CDR3 consists of 13 residues. The CDR3 reads CAIRTPSNEKLFF. CDR3 sequence (DNA): TGTGCAATTCGGACACCGTCTAATGAAAAACTGTTTTTT.

J is TRBJ2-3 and V is TRBV12-2. TRBV12-2 is reported as a pseudogene. This CDR3 is built from 14 residues. The CDR3 is CAPGTGGRGDTQYF. The CDR3 DNA is TGTGCCCCCGGGACGGGAGGCAGGGGGGATACGCAGTATTTT.

A word on this clone: At one end, the junction sequence differs from germline, possibly due to a read error. The rearrangement uses TRBV20-1 and TRBJ1-1, with D unresolved. CDR1 and CDR2 from the germline V gene are DFQATT and SNEGSKA (reference sequence). The CDR3 totals 11 residues. The CDR3 reads CSARVEGRLHF. DNA of the CDR3: TGCAGTGCTAGAGTTGAGGGCAGGCTGCATTTT.

This clone was detected only once. The chain carries TRBV28 and TRBJ1-6; no firm D call. The CDR3 is 16 amino acids. Trimming removed 6 bases at V and 7 bases at J, with 19 bases between. Looked up from germline, CDR1 is MDHEN and CDR2 is SYDVKM. The DNA for the CDR3 is TGTGCCAGCAGGTCCCTCGTTCAGGCTCGGAATTCACCCCTCCACTTT. It codes for CASRSLVQARNSPLHF.

The chain employs TRBV7-3 and TRBJ2-1; 7 bases map to TRBD2. Unmatched junction bases numbered 9, after V lost 5 bases and J lost 8 bases. Per germline, CDR1 SGHTA and CDR2 FQGTGA. CDR3 size: 14 residues. Here the CDR3 reads CASSPGLVEYEQFF. DNA of the CDR3: TGTGCCAGCAGCCCCGGACTAGTTGAGTATGAGCAGTTCTTC.

The sample holds a few counts of this clone. The genes are TRBV28 and TRBJ2-3, with TRBD2 identical over 7 bases. The CDR3 has 15 amino acids. Trimming at V came to 6 bases and at J to 4 bases, leaving 10 bases not matched to a gene. Germline CDR1 MDHEN, CDR2 SYDVKM. The CDR3 here is CASSRGLAASDTQYF. For the CDR3, the DNA is TGTGCCAGCAGCCGTGGGCTAGCGGCTTCAGATACGCAGTATTTT.

The J gene is TRBJ2-1, the V gene TRBV4-1, with 8 bases that match TRBD2. This CDR3 contains 17 residues. J gave up 3 bases and V 0 bases, and 7 bases lay outside the gene matches. CDR1 is MGHRA, CDR2 YSYEKL, per germline. The CDR3 coding sequence is TGCGCCAGCAGCCAAGATAATGGGCTAGCGGGCTACAATGAGCAGTTCTTC. This gives the protein CASSQDNGLAGYNEQFF.

The chain employs TRBV27 and TRBJ1-2; tentative D call: TRBD1 (5 bases). The germline CDR1 and CDR2 sequences are MNHEY and SMNVEV (reference sequence). This CDR3 contains 15 residues. With 6 bases removed from V and 0 bases from J, the gap between germline ends came to 14 bases. In DNA form, the CDR3 reads TGTGCCAGCAGCCAGACGCAGGGATCTAACTATGGCTACACCTTC. Protein sequence: CASSQTQGSNYGYTF.

The chain employs TRBV5-4 and TRBJ1-2; 7 bases align to TRBD1. The germline V gene has CDR1 SGHNT and CDR2 YYREEE (reference sequence). V was clipped by 4 bases and J by 7 bases; unmatched bases: 19. The CDR3 loop spans 17 amino acids. CDR3 region: CASSKGVPGQPRSGYTF. CDR3 DNA: TGTGCCAGCAGCAAGGGGGTTCCGGGACAGCCGAGGTCTGGCTACACCTTC.

The genes are TRBV7-2 and TRBJ2-7, with 7 bases aligning to TRBD2. The length of the CDR3 is 16 residues. Trimming cost V 0 bases and J 2 bases; bases outside gene matches: 7. The germline CDR1 and CDR2 sequences are SGHTA and FQGNSA. The CDR3 region is CASSLAFWGGPYEQYF. The CDR3 DNA follows: TGTGCCAGCAGCTTAGCGTTTTGGGGGGGTCCCTACGAGCAGTACTTC.

The rearrangement joins TRBV28 to TRBJ1-1, with 8 bases lining up with TRBD1. The CDR3 runs 15 residues. Germline V CDR1 and CDR2: MDHEN, SYDVKM. The V gene end was trimmed by 4 bases and the J gene end by 4 bases; junction bases not matched to a gene: 8. The CDR3 loop reads CASSSLRGRGTEAFF. In DNA, the CDR3 is TGTGCCAGCAGTTCCCTCAGGGGGCGGGGCACTGAAGCTTTCTTT.

J is TRBJ1-6 and V is TRBV5-4; TRBD1 aligns across 10 bases. Germline-derived CDR1 and CDR2 are SGHNT and YYREEE (reference sequence). Trimming cost V 2 bases and J 10 bases; bases outside gene matches: 6. The CDR3 length is 15 residues. The CDR3 region has the DNA TGTGCCAGCAGCTTTAGTGGGACAGGGGTCTCACCCCTCCACTTT. This translates into CASSFSGTGVSPLHF.

The chain carries TRBV10-3 and TRBJ2-2; tentative D call: TRBD1 (5 bases). Deletions cut 6 bases from V and 2 bases from J, with 19 bases between. CDR3 length equals 17 residues. Looked up from germline, CDR1 is ENHRY and CDR2 is SYGVKD. CDR3 amino acids: CAIRGQGPNSNTGELFF. CDR3 DNA sequence: TGTGCCATCAGAGGACAAGGCCCAAACTCTAACACCGGGGAGCTGTTTTTT.

The chain joins TRBV4-1 to TRBJ2-1; D unresolved. The CDR3 loop spans 18 amino acids. Germline V gene lookup returns CDR1 MGHRA and CDR2 YSYEKL. V was trimmed by 1 base and J by 0 bases, leaving 16 bases between them. The CDR3, as DNA: TGCGCCAGCAGCCAAGTTCTAGTTCTGCTTAGCTCCTACAATGAGCAGTTCTTC. As protein: CASSQVLVLLSSYNEQFF.

This sequence joins TRBV5-4 and TRBJ2-3; TRBD2 aligns across 8 bases. Trimming removed 4 bases from V and 9 bases from J; junction bases left unmatched: 13. CDR1 SGHNT and CDR2 YYREEE come from the germline V gene (reference sequence). The CDR3 sequence is 15 residues long. The CDR3 here is CASSHSDSGRDTQYF. CDR3 in DNA: TGTGCCAGCAGCCACTCGGACAGCGGGAGAGACACGCAGTATTTT. Together with reference TRBV5-4 and TRBJ2-3, the CDR3 gives the full variable domain: ETGVTQSPTHLIKTRGQQVTLRCSSQSGHNTVSWYQQALGQGPQFIFQYYREEENGRGNFPPRFSGLQFPNYSSELNVNALELDDSALYLCASSHSDSGRDTQYFGPGTRLTVL.

The J gene is TRBJ2-3, the V gene TRBV19; 7 nucleotides agree with TRBD1. This CDR3 is built from 14 residues. V was pared by 9 bases and J by 1 base, with 7 bases of the junction left unmatched. CDR1 is LNHDA and CDR2 is SQIVND in the germline V gene (reference sequence). The CDR3 coding sequence is TGTGCCAGCTCACGGGGACAGCGCACAGATACGCAGTATTTT. It yields the protein CASSRGQRTDTQYF.

The chain recombines TRBV5-1 with TRBJ1-3, with a weak D call TRBD1 (6 bases). The CDR3 covers 16 residues. Germline assignment: CDR1 SGHRS and CDR2 YFSETQ. Trimming took 0 bases from V and 0 from J, leaving 10 bases between them. Written as DNA, the CDR3 is TGCGCCAGCAGCTTGGCTGGACAGAGCTCTGGAAACACCATATATTTT. As protein: CASSLAGQSSGNTIYF.

The chain combines TRBV30 with TRBJ2-7; TRBD2 might be the D (6 bases). The CDR3 extends over 15 amino acids. Per the germline V gene, CDR1 is GTSNPN and CDR2 is SVGIG (reference sequence). V lost 0 bases and J 9 bases, leaving 21 bases between the germline ends. The CDR3 spells CAWSVRAGMDKGQYF. DNA for the CDR3: TGTGCCTGGAGTGTACGAGCGGGCATGGACAAGGGGCAGTACTTC.

The chain joins TRBV30 to TRBJ2-5; maybe TRBD1 (6 bases). The CDR3 has 12 residues. CDR1 and CDR2 (germline): GTSNPN, SVGIG (reference sequence). Trimming stripped 5 bases from V and 4 bases from J, with 11 bases between. CDR3 sequence (DNA): TGTGCCTGGGGGCAGGGGCGAGAGACCCAGTACTTC. Translating it yields CAWGQGRETQYF.

The J gene is TRBJ1-6, the V gene TRBV6-1; perhaps TRBD1 as D (6 bases). V was trimmed by 2 bases and J by 6 bases, leaving 14 bases between them. This CDR3 contains 16 residues. Looked up from germline, CDR1 is MNHNS and CDR2 is SASEGT. The CDR3 here is CASSERGGAGNSPLHF. The CDR3 DNA follows: TGTGCCAGCAGTGAAAGGGGGGGGGCAGGTAATTCACCCCTCCACTTT.

This clone appeared once. This rearrangement joins TRBV9 to TRBJ2-3; 7 positions agree with TRBD2. Germline CDR1 is SGDLS and CDR2 is YYNGEE. After removal of 4 bases from V and 4 bases from J, the junction contained 9 bases not matched to a gene. This CDR3 region has 15 residues. The CDR3 protein is CASSSLADYSDTQYF. CDR3 in DNA: TGTGCCAGCAGCAGTCTAGCGGACTATTCAGATACGCAGTATTTT.

Only one count was recorded for this clone. The rearrangement joins TRBV11-3 to TRBJ2-3, with D perhaps TRBD1 or TRBD2 (5 bases each). The CDR3 is 13 amino acids. The V and J ends lost 0 bases and 6 bases respectively, with 7 bases between them. Germline values: CDR1 SGHNT, CDR2 YENEEA. DNA of the CDR3: TGTGCCAGCAGCTTAGATTGGGGGGATACGCAGTATTTT. Residues: CASSLDWGDTQYF. The full variable domain, with the rest looked up from reference TRBV11-3 and TRBJ2-3, is EAGVVQSPRYKIIEKKQPVAFWCNPISGHNTLYWYLQNLGQGPELLIRYENEEAVDDSQLPKDRFSAERLKGVDSTLKIQPAELGDSAVYLCASSLDWGDTQYFGPGTRLTVL.

This clone has only one observation. The chain employs TRBV2 and TRBJ2-3, with a possible D match to TRBD2 (5 bases). The germline V gene encodes CDR1 SNHLY and CDR2 FYNNEI. This CDR3 has 14 residues. The ends were cut back, 6 bases at V and 2 bases at J, with 12 bases in the middle. The CDR3 DNA reads as TGTGCCAGCAGCCCTGGGAGCCCCACAGATACGCAGTATTTT. It is translated as CASSPGSPTDTQYF.

This clone was recorded once. The CDR3 is CSARAFADTQYF. The DNA for the CDR3 is TGCAGCGCCAGGGCGTTTGCAGATACGCAGTATTTT. V and J are TRBV29-1 and TRBJ2-3, with TRBD1 as a possible D gene (5 bases). Germline-derived CDR1 and CDR2 are SQVTM and ANQGSEA. The CDR3 runs 12 residues. Trimming removed 7 bases at V and 4 bases at J, with 12 bases between.

This chain joins TRBV5-1 and TRBJ2-5; no clear D. Germline-derived CDR1 and CDR2 are SGHRS and YFSETQ. The CDR3 loop spans 11 amino acids. The V end lost 3 bases, the J end lost 4 bases, and 4 bases lay between the germline ends. The CDR3 spells CASSSRETQYF. CDR3 bases: TGCGCCAGCAGCTCCCGAGAGACCCAGTACTTC.

The chain is built from TRBV6-6 and TRBJ1-2; TRBD1 matches at 7 bases. The trim removed 8 bases at V and 4 bases at J, leaving 4 bases unmatched. CDR1 and CDR2 (germline): MNHNY, SVGAGI (reference sequence). The CDR3 extends over 12 amino acids. Here the CDR3 DNA reads TGTGCCAGCCGACAGGGAAGCTATGGCTACACCTTC. It yields the protein CASRQGSYGYTF.

The J gene is TRBJ2-2, the V gene TRBV24-1; no clear D. Germline loops: CDR1 KGHDR, CDR2 SFDVKD. The CDR3 sequence is 15 residues long. V shed 3 bases and J shed 0 bases, with 7 bases lying between them. CDR3 nucleotides: TGTGCCACCAGTGATAGTTGGGCGAACACCGGGGAGCTGTTTTTT. Encoded protein: CATSDSWANTGELFF.

This chain uses TRBV28 with TRBJ1-5; D call uncertain. CDR1 and CDR2 (germline): MDHEN, SYDVKM. V shed 7 bases and J shed 6 bases, with 16 bases lying between them. This CDR3 spans 14 amino acids. This CDR3 reads CASTIGQTGQPQHF. The CDR3 DNA reads TGTGCCAGCACCATAGGGCAGACCGGTCAGCCCCAGCATTTT. The whole variable domain, remainder taken from reference TRBV28 and TRBJ1-5, is DVKVTQSSRYLVKRTGEKVFLECVQDMDHENMFWYRQDPGLGLRLIYFSYDVKMKEKGDIPEGYSVSREKKERFSLILESASTNQTSMYLCASTIGQTGQPQHFGDGTRLSIL.